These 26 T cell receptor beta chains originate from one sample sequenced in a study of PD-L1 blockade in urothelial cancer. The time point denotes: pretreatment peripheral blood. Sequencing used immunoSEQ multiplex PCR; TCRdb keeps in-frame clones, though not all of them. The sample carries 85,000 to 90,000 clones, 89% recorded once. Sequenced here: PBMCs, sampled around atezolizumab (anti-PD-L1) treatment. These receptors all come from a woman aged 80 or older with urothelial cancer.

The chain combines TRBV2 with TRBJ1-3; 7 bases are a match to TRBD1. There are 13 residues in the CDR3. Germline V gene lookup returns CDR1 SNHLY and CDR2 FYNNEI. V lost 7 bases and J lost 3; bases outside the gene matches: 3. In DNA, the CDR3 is TGTGCCAGCATGAGGACAGGTGGAAACACCATATATTTT. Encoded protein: CASMRTGGNTIYF.

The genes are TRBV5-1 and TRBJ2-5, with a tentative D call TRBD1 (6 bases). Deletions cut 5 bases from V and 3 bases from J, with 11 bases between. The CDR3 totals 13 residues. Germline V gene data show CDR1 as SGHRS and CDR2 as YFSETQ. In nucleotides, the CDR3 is TGCGCCAGCAGTCAGAGGACAGAAGAGACCCAGTACTTC. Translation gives CASSQRTEETQYF.

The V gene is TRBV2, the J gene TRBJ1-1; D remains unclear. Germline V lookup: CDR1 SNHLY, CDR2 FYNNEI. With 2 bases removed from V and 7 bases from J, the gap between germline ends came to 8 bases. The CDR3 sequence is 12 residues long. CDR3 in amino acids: CASSEQQLEAFF. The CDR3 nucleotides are TGTGCCAGCAGTGAACAACAGCTTGAAGCTTTCTTT.

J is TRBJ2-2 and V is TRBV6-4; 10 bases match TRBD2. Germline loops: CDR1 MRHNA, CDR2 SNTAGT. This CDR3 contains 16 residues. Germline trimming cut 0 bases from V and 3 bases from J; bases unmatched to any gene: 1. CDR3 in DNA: TGTGCCAGCAGTGACTCGAGCGGGAGGGACACCGGGGAGCTGTTTTTT. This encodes CASSDSSGRDTGELFF.

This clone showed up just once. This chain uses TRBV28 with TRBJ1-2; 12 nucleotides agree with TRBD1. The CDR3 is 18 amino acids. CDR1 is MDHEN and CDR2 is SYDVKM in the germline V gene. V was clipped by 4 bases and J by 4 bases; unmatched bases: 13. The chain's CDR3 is CASSYAGTGGRGSYGYTF. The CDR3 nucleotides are TGTGCCAGCAGTTACGCCGGGACAGGGGGCCGGGGGTCCTATGGCTACACCTTC.

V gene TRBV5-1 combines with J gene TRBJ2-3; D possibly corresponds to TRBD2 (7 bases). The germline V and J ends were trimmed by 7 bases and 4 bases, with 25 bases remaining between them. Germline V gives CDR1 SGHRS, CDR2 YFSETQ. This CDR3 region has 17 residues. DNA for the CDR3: TGCGCCAGCGGAGCCTCGGGGGGCGGGAGAGGTTCAGATACGCAGTATTTT. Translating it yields CASGASGGGRGSDTQYF.

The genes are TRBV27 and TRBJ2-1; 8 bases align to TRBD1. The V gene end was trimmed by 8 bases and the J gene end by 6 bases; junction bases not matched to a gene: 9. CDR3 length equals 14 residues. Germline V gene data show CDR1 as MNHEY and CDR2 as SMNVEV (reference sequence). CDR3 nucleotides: TGTGCCAGCGCCGCTCAGGGGGCCGTCAATGAGCAGTTCTTC. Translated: CASAAQGAVNEQFF.

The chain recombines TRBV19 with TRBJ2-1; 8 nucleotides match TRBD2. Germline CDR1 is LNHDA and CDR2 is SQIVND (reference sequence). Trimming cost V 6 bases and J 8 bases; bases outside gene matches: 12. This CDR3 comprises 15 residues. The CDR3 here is CASSEGTSSTHEQFF. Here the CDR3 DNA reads TGTGCCAGTAGCGAAGGGACTAGTTCTACCCATGAGCAGTTCTTC.

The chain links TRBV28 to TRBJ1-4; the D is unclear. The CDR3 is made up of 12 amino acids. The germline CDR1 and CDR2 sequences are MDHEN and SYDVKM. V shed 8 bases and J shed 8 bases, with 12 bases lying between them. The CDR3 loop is CASAEGHEKLFF. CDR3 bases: TGTGCCAGCGCAGAGGGCCACGAAAAACTGTTTTTT.

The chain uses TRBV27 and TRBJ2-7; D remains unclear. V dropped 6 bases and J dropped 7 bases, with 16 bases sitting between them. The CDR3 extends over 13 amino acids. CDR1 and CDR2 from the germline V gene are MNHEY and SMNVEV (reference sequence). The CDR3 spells CASRPQLGHEQYF. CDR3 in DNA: TGTGCCAGCAGACCACAACTTGGGCATGAGCAGTACTTC.

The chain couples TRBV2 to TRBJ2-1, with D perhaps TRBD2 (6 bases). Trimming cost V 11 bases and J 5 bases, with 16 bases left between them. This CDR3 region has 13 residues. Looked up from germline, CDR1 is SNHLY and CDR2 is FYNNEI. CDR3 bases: TGTGCCTCAACCGGGGACTTAAACAATGAGCAGTTCTTC. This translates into CASTGDLNNEQFF. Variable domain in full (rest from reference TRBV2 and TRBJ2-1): EPEVTQTPSHQVTQMGQEVILRCVPISNHLYFYWYRQILGQKVEFLVSFYNNEISEKSEIFDDQFSVERPDGSNFTLKIRSTKLEDSAMYFCASTGDLNNEQFFGPGTRLTVL.

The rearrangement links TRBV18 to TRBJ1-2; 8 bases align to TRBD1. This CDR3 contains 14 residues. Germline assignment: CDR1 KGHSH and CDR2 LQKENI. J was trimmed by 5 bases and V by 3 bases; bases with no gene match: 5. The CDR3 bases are TGTGCCAGCTCACCGGCGGACAGGGAGTATGGCTACACCTTC. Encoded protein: CASSPADREYGYTF.

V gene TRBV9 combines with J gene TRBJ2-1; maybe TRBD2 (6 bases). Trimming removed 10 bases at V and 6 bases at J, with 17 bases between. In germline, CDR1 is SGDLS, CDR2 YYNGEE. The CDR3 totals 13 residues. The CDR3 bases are TGTGCCTCCGGACGGGGGACCGCCAATGAGCAGTTCTTC. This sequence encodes CASGRGTANEQFF.

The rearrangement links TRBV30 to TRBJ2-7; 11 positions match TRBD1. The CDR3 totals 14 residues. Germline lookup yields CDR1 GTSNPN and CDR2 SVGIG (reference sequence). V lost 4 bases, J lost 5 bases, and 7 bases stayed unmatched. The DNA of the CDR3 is TGTGCCTGGACCTTCGGACAGGGGGCTAACGAGCAGTACTTC. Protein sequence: CAWTFGQGANEQYF.

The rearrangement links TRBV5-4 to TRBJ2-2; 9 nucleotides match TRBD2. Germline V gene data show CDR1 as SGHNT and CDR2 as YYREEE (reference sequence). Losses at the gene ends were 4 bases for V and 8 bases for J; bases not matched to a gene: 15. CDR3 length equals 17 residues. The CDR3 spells CASSGPTSGFTGGELFF. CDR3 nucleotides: TGTGCCAGCAGCGGACCGACTAGCGGTTTTACTGGAGGGGAGCTGTTTTTT.

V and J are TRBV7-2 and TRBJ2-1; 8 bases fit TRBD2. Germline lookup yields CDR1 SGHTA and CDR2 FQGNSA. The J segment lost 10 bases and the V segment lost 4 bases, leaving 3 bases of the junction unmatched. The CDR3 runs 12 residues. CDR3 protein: CASSYSGVEQFF. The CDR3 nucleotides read TGTGCCAGCAGCTATAGCGGGGTAGAGCAGTTCTTC.

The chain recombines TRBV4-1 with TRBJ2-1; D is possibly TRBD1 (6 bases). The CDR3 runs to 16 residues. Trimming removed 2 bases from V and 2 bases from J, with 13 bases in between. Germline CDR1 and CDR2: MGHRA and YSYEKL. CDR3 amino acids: CASSQLTGGTYNEQFF. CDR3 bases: TGCGCCAGCAGCCAACTGACAGGCGGTACCTACAATGAGCAGTTCTTC.

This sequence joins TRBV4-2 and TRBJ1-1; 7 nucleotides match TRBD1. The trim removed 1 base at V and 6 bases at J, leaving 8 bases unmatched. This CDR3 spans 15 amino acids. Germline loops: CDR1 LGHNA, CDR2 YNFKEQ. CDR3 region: CASSQAQGEVAEAFF. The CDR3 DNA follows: TGTGCCAGCAGCCAAGCGCAGGGGGAAGTGGCTGAAGCTTTCTTT.

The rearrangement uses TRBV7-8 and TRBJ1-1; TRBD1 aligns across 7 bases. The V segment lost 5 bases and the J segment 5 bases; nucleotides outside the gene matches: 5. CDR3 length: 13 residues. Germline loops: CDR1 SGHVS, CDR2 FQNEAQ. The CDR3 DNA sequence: TGTGCCAGCAGCCACCAGGACAGGACTGAAGCTTTCTTT. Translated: CASSHQDRTEAFF.

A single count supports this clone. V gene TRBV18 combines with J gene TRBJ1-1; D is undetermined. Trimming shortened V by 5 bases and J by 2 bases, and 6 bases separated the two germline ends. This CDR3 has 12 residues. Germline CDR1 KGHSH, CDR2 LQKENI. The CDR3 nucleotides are TGTGCCAGCTCAACGAGAAACACTGAAGCTTTCTTT. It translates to CASSTRNTEAFF. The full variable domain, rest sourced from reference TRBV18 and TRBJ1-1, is NAGVMQNPRHLVRRRGQEARLRCSPMKGHSHVYWYRQLPEEGLKFMVYLQKENIIDESGMPKERFSAEFPKEGPSILRIQQVVRGDSAAYFCASSTRNTEAFFGQGTRLTVV.

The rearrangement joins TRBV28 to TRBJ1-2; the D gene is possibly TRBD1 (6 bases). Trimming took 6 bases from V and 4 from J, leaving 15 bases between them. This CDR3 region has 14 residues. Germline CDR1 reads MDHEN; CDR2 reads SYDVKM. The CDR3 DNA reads TGTGCCAGCAGCCCCTACAGGGCGGGCTATGGCTACACCTTC. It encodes CASSPYRAGYGYTF.

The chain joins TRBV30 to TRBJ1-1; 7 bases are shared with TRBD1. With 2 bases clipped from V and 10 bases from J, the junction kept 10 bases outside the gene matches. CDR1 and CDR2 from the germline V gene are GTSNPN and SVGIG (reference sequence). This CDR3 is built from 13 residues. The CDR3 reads CAWSPTGAAIAFF. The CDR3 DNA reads TGTGCCTGGAGTCCCACAGGGGCCGCTATAGCTTTCTTT.

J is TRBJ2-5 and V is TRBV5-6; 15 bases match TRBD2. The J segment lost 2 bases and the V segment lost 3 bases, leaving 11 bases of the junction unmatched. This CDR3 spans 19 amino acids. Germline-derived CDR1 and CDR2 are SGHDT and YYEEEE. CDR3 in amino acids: CASSSGLAGGHSLQETQYF. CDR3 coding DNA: TGTGCCAGCAGCTCGGGACTAGCGGGAGGACATTCACTTCAAGAGACCCAGTACTTC.

In nucleotides, the CDR3 is TGTGCCATCAGTGAGACCAATTTCGGAGGGCGGCAGTACTTC. It translates to CAISETNFGGRQYF. This rearrangement joins TRBV10-3 to TRBJ2-7; D is perhaps TRBD2 (6 bases). CDR1 and CDR2 from the germline V gene are ENHRY and SYGVKD. V was clipped by 2 bases and J by 9 bases, with 17 bases between them. This CDR3 spans 14 amino acids.

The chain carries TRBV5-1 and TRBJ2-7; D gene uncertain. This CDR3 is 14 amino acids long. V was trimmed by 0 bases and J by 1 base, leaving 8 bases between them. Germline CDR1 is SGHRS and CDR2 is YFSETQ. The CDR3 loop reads CASSLDTLSYEQYF. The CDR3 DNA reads TGCGCCAGCAGCTTGGACACCTTATCCTACGAGCAGTACTTC.

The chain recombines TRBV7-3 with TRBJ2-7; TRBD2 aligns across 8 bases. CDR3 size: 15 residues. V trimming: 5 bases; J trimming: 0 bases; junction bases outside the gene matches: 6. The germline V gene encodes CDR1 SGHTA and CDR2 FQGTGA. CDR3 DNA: TGTGCCAGCAGCCCGCTAGGGACTAGCTCCTACGAGCAGTACTTC. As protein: CASSPLGTSSYEQYF. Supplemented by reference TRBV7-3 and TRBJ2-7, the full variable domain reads GAGVSQTPSNKVTEKGKYVELRCDPISGHTALYWYRQSLGQGPEFLIYFQGTGAADDSGLPNDRFFAVRPEGSVSTLKIQRTERGDSAVYLCASSPLGTSSYEQYFGPGTRLTVT.